The present T cell receptor (beta chain) was sequenced within a study of T cell clones after liver transplantation. CD3+CD4+ and CD3+CD8+ cells were FACS-sorted from thawed unstimulated PBMCs. The J segment lost 4 bases and the V segment lost 5 bases, leaving 7 bases of the junction unmatched. The CDR3 is 15 residues long. Germline lookup yields CDR1 MNHNY and CDR2 SVGAGI (reference sequence). Data came from immunoSEQ multiplex PCR; TCRdb stores just in-frame clones and leaves some out. The table records nearly 45,000 clones, around 84% of them present only once. This clonotype originated in a human patient who received a liver transplant. The graft donor may account for some of the T cells. This material consisted of CD4+ T cells from blood, taken 24 months after liver transplant. V gene TRBV6-6 combines with J gene TRBJ2-5; 10 positions match TRBD1. The CDR3 DNA sequence: TGTGCCAGCAGTCGGAGGGACAGGGGTATAGAGACCCAGTACTTC. It specifies CASSRRDRGIETQYF.